These T cell receptor beta chains were read from a single sample in a study of T-cell reconstitution after alpha-beta-depleted transplantation in children. Each CDR3 protein is one row after TCRdb ran MiXCR on the PCR reads. Among 440,000 or so distinct CDR3 sequences listed, about 40% were seen once. Sequenced material: PBMCs, taken before TCRalphabeta/CD19-depleted stem cell transplant. All receptors come from a girl aged 2-15 years with aplastic anemia, due to receive a stem cell transplant. CDR3s leave out the opening cysteine and the closing phenylalanine or tryptophan.

V gene	CDR3 length	J gene	CDR3 protein
TRBV20-1	12	TRBJ1-1	SARTGGWNTEAF
TRBV7-3	14	TRBJ2-3	ASSLRSGTGKDTQY
TRBV6-1	13	TRBJ2-2	ASSEGPSGAGELF
TRBV7-8	12	TRBJ2-7	ASSRDRDPYEQY
TRBV6-4	11	TRBJ2-7	ASSASQGNEQY
TRBV21-1	11	TRBJ2-1	ASSKVGGNEQF
TRBV6-5	12	TRBJ1-2	ASSYEALGYGDT
TRBV3-1	13	TRBJ2-3	ASSPGGPSTDTQY
TRBV6-1	12	TRBJ1-4	ASSHDRGAKKLF
TRBV12-3/TRBV12-4	11	TRBJ2-2	ASSLSGFGELF
TRBV4-2	13	TRBJ2-7	ASSQGGTGGYEQY
TRBV11-2	12	TRBJ2-5	ASSSMRDGETQY
TRBV13	13	TRBJ2-7	ASSLDAGPSYEQY
TRBV15	10	TRBJ2-7	ATSSALSGQY
TRBV5-1	13	TRBJ2-7	ASSLGTTESEEQY
TRBV4-2	14	TRBJ1-1	ASSQDGGGERTEAF